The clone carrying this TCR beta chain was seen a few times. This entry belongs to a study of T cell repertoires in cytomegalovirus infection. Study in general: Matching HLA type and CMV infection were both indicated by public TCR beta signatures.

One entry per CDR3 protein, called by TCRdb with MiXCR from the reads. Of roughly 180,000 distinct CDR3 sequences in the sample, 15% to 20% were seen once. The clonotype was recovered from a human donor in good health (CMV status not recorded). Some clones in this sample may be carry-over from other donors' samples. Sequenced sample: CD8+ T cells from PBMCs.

The CDR3 reads CASSYLSSGGAGNEQFF. CDR3 in DNA: TGTGCCAGCAGTTACTTATCTAGCGGGGGGGCCGGGAATGAGCAGTTCTTC. The chain uses TRBV6-5 and TRBJ2-1; 12 positions match TRBD2. Germline lookup yields CDR1 MNHEY and CDR2 SVGAGI. This CDR3 is 17 amino acids long. With 1 base clipped from V and 7 bases from J, the junction kept 8 bases outside the gene matches.